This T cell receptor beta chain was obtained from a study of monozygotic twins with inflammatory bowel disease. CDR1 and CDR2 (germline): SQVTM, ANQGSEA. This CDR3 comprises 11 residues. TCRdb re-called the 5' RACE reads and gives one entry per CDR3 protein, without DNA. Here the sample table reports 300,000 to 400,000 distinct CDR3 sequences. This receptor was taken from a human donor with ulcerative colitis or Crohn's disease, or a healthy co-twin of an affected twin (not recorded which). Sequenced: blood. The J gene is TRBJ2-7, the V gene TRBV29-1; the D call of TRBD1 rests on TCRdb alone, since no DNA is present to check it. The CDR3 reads CSVDGGGEQYF.